The following is a T cell receptor beta chain sequence with its context. As yet, its antigen is unknown. The read terminates 3 residues ahead of where the CDR3 ends, so the germline J gene completes it. The data stem from a study of T cells in women clearing cervical HPV infection. Study-level results: Cases carried less TRBV6-7 than controls: around 0.11% versus 0.15%. CIN3+ cases had significantly higher TCR richness than controls; evenness did not differ.

Trimming cost V 4 bases and J 0 bases, with 11 bases left between them. Germline CDR1 SQVTM, CDR2 ANQGSEA. The CDR3 is 14 residues long. TCRdb's table, derived via immunoSEQ multiplex PCR, lists solely in-frame clones and lacks some. The sample has about 35,000 clones. This clonotype was sampled from a woman aged 18-69 years with a cervical HPV16 infection that either progressed to CIN3+ or cleared (not recorded which). Sequenced material: blood buffy coat. The chain combines TRBV29-1 with TRBJ2-3, with unresolved D. The sequenced part of the CDR3 DNA is TGCAGCGTTGCTTATAGCTCTAGCACAGATACG. Translating gives CSVAYSSSTDT. The whole CDR3 is CSVAYSSSTDTQYF.